Listed here is a single T cell receptor beta chain. CD8 cells classed as naive were CD45RO-negative and positively selected for CCR7, excluding terminally differentiated effector memory CD45RA+ cells. This specimen belongs to a study of shared clonotypes between healthy human individuals. Deep-level running was used for the assay. The authors' processing: Quality scores were absent from the junction-only immunoSEQ sequences, so filtering differed. The method was immunoSEQ multiplex PCR; TCRdb's version includes in-frame clones alone and lacks a portion of them. The V and J calls and clone size were taken over from that table, and D and trimming were inferred from the DNA. The sample yields some 2.1 million clones, 85% to 95% seen once. The sequence derives from a man aged 18 to 35 in good health. Some clones in this sample may be carry-over from other donors' samples. The sequenced sample consisted of naive CD8+ T cells from PBMCs.

As DNA, the CDR3 is TGTGCCAGCAGCTTCGATCCAGGGGGGGATACGCAGTATTTT. It yields the protein CASSFDPGGDTQYF. V usage is TRBV21-1 and J usage is TRBJ2-3; no check of the table's D call, TRBD1, against the DNA was made. TRBV21-1 is designated a pseudogene. This CDR3 region has 14 residues.